A single sample gave rise to the 27 T cell receptor beta chains below, sequenced in a study of tumor-infiltrating lymphocytes in primary liver carcinoma. A constant-region primer primed TCR beta cDNA synthesis from about 530 ng of total RNA. Employing slightly modified ARM-PCR, three nested multiplex PCR rounds were run, and these gave rise to the TCR beta libraries. PCR rounds one and two used TRBV1-TRBV30 forward primers with a C-beta reverse primer for around 10 cycles each. Using its own MiXCR run on the multiplex PCR reads, TCRdb lists one record per CDR3 protein. Of 90,000 to 150,000 distinct CDR3 sequences listed, 60% to 70% were seen once; the top ten hold roughly a tenth. It was from roughly 20-30 mg of unsorted bulk tissue that RNA and DNA were co-extracted. Sequencing was done on a sample of liver tumor tissue from sampling region 1. The subset is: tumor region T1, superior pole. These receptors were obtained from a woman between 55 and 75 years old with primary liver carcinoma and hepatitis B virus infection.

Regarding this clonotype: Since a much larger clone is just one base distant, this may be a read error. V gene TRBV10-3 combines with J gene TRBJ1-2, with 7 bases that match TRBD1. Germline V gene data show CDR1 as ENHRY and CDR2 as SYGVKD. The V and J ends lost 5 bases and 7 bases, in that order; junction bases with no gene match: 10. The CDR3 covers 14 residues. The CDR3 region is CAISYYGQASGYTF. The CDR3 bases are TGTGCCATCAGTTATTACGGACAGGCTTCTGGCTACACCTTC.

As regards this clonotype: Lacking the conserved final phenylalanine or tryptophan, this CDR3 likely reflects a read error. CDR3 in DNA: TGTGCCGGCAGCCTTCGGACAGCAGGACTACGCGAGCAGTACCTC. It is translated as CAGSLRTAGLREQYL. The chain recombines TRBV11-1 with TRBJ2-7; D might be TRBD1 or TRBD2, each matching 6 bases. This CDR3 is 15 amino acids long. Germline CDR1 and CDR2: SGHAT and FQDESV (reference sequence).

A word on this clonotype: A read error may produce the germline difference seen at one junction end. The J gene is TRBJ2-2, the V gene TRBV4-1; tentatively, D is TRBD1 or TRBD2 (5 bases each). This CDR3 spans 17 amino acids. The germline CDR1 and CDR2 sequences are MGHRA and YSYEKL. The CDR3 DNA follows: TGCACCAGCAGCCAAGTAGACATGGGATTTCCGACCAGGGAGCCGTTTTTT. The encoded protein is CTSSQVDMGFPTREPFF.

This clonotype was seen a handful of times. The CDR3 does not end in the conserved phenylalanine or tryptophan, so this is likely a read error. The gene calls are TRBV29-1 and TRBJ2-1; D gene unclear. This CDR3 contains 12 residues. The germline CDR1 and CDR2 sequences are SQVTM and ANQGSEA. V was clipped by 5 bases and J by 7 bases, with 12 bases between them. Written as DNA, the CDR3 is TGCAGCGTTAAAGGGTTGTGGAATGAGCAGTTCCTC. It encodes CSVKGLWNEQFL.

Note on this clonotype: A much larger clone lies a single base off, so this may be a read error. This chain uses TRBV4-1 with TRBJ1-4; no clear D. V gave up 4 bases and J gave up 5 bases, with 14 bases separating them. Germline CDR1 and CDR2: MGHRA and YSYEKL. The CDR3 consists of 15 residues. The CDR3 nucleotides read TGCGCCAGCAGCCCGAGAATCGTGGGAAATGAAAAACTGTTTTTT. It yields the protein CASSPRIVGNEKLFF.

As concerns this clonotype: At one end the junction does not follow the germline gene, possibly because of a read error. The chain combines TRBV28 with TRBJ1-2; 8 bases line up with TRBD1. CDR3 length: 15 amino acids. Per germline, CDR1 MDHEN and CDR2 SYDVKM. The CDR3 region is CASGSMTGETRGYAF. In nucleotides, the CDR3 is TGTGCCAGCGGTTCCATGACAGGGGAGACTCGTGGCTACGCCTTC.

In the case of this clonotype: At one boundary the junction diverges from the germline segment, which might be a read error. J is TRBJ2-1 and V is TRBV11-2; TRBD2 might be the D (5 bases). Germline CDR1 is SGHAT and CDR2 is FQNNGV. The CDR3 runs 15 residues. In DNA, the CDR3 is TGTGTCAGCAGCTTAGCGCATAGCTCTTACAATGAGCAGTTCTTC. Translation gives CVSSLAHSSYNEQFF.

A word on this clonotype: This may stem from a read error, because a much larger clone lies one nucleotide away. J is TRBJ1-2 and V is TRBV5-5; 10 bases match TRBD1. Unmatched junction bases numbered 6, after V lost 4 bases and J lost 6 bases. CDR3 length equals 14 residues. CDR1 is SGHKS and CDR2 is YYEKEE in the germline V gene (reference sequence). The CDR3 sequence: CASSMDGTGDGYTF. Here the CDR3 DNA reads TGTGCCAGCAGCATGGATGGGACAGGGGATGGCTACACCTTC.

Of note for this clonotype: A read error is possible here, since a much larger clone lies one base away. This chain joins TRBV5-1 and TRBJ2-5; D call uncertain. Trimming left V 0 bases short and J 4 bases short, with 13 bases between. CDR1 is SGHRS and CDR2 is YFSETQ in the germline V gene. This CDR3 comprises 15 residues. The CDR3 region has the DNA TGCGCCAGCAGCTTGGCCGAGGACCGATCAGAGACCCAGTACTTC. This translates into CASSLAEDRSETQYF. The whole variable domain, remainder taken from reference TRBV5-1 and TRBJ2-5, is KAGVTQTPRYLIKTRGQQVTLSCSPISGHRSVSWYQQTPGQGLQFLFEYFSETQRNKGNFPGRFSGRQFSNSRSEMNVSTLELGDSALYLCASSLAEDRSETQYFGPGTRLLVL.

A note on this clonotype: A much larger clone is a single base away; this may be a read error. The gene calls are TRBV12-3 or TRBV12-4 and TRBJ1-6; D is perhaps TRBD1 (6 bases). The CDR3 totals 14 residues. The CDR3 coding sequence is TGTGTCAGCAGCCCAGGACAGCTCAGATCACCCCTCCACTTT. This sequence encodes CVSSPGQLRSPLHF.

The chain employs TRBV5-1 and TRBJ2-2, with 8 positions matching TRBD2. The CDR3 is 17 residues long. Unmatched junction bases numbered 9, after V lost 0 bases and J lost 5 bases. From germline, CDR1 is SGHRS and CDR2 YFSETQ. The CDR3 nucleotides are TGCGCCAGCAGCTTGGGTCGTCTAGCGGGTAGTACCGGGGAGCTGTTTTTT. Translating gives CASSLGRLAGSTGELFF.

Turning to this clonotype: The junction shows a germline mismatch at one end, possibly a read error. V is TRBV28 and J is TRBJ2-3, with TRBD2 matching over 7 bases. Per germline, CDR1 MDHEN and CDR2 SYDVKM. This CDR3 has 16 residues. This CDR3 is CATSLGGVMGIDTQYF. The CDR3 DNA reads TGTGCCACCAGTTTGGGGGGGGTCATGGGCATAGATACGCAGTATTTT.

About this clonotype: One end of the junction does not line up with germline, which may come from a read error. The CDR3 DNA is TGCGCCAGCAACCAAGTATTGGGACAGGGGGCATACTCACCCCTCCACTTT. Translating gives CASNQVLGQGAYSPLHF. This rearrangement joins TRBV4-1 to TRBJ1-6, with 12 bases matching TRBD1. Germline V gene lookup returns CDR1 MGHRA and CDR2 YSYEKL. This CDR3 is 17 amino acids long.

This clonotype is categorized as medium-sized. The rearrangement joins TRBV12-3 or TRBV12-4 to TRBJ2-1; 8 nucleotides agree with TRBD2. J was trimmed by 7 bases and V by 6 bases; bases with no gene match: 14. This CDR3 comprises 16 residues. In DNA, the CDR3 is TGTGCCAGCAGCTATAGGTCCAGCGGGGGCCCAAATGAGCAGTTCTTC. Its protein is CASSYRSSGGPNEQFF.

On this clonotype itself: Possible read error: a much larger clone is one base away. The chain has TRBV5-5 and TRBJ2-1; D is possibly TRBD2 (5 bases). CDR1 SGHKS and CDR2 YYEKEE come from the germline V gene (reference sequence). Between the trimmed V and J ends, which lost 4 bases and 7 bases, there was a span of 12 bases. CDR3 length: 13 amino acids. CDR3 protein: CASSKISENEQFF. The CDR3 DNA follows: TGTGCCAGCAGCAAGATTAGCGAGAATGAGCAGTTCTTC.

Concerning this clonotype itself: Because it lacks the conserved phenylalanine or tryptophan at the end, this CDR3 is likely a read error. The chain recombines TRBV11-2 with TRBJ1-6, with D unresolved. The CDR3 contains 14 residues. V was pared by 0 bases and J by 5 bases, with 5 bases between. CDR1 SGHAT and CDR2 FQNNGV come from the germline V gene. CDR3 bases: TGTGCCAGCAGCTTAGAAGGGCATAATTCACCCCTCCACATT. Translating it yields CASSLEGHNSPLHI.

This rearrangement joins TRBV11-3 to TRBJ2-3; tentative D call: TRBD2 (6 bases). This CDR3 has 15 residues. Germline CDR1 is SGHNT and CDR2 is YENEEA. The V gene lost 1 base and the J gene lost 5 bases, with 13 bases spanning the gap. This CDR3 reads CASSLGVVGLDTQYF. Written as DNA, the CDR3 is TGTGCCAGCAGCTTAGGAGTAGTGGGACTAGATACGCAGTATTTT.

The V call is TRBV5-6, the J call TRBJ1-2, with D possibly TRBD1 on 5 matching bases. The CDR3 sequence is 15 residues long. Germline V CDR1 and CDR2: SGHDT, YYEEEE. The V end lost 0 bases, the J end lost 1 base, and 10 bases lay between the germline ends. CDR3 DNA sequence: TGTGCCAGCAGCTTGGTAGGGGAGAGTAACTATGGCTACACCTTC. Translating it yields CASSLVGESNYGYTF.

This clonotype was seen only once. Possible read error: a much larger clone is one base away. V usage is TRBV12-3 or TRBV12-4 and J usage is TRBJ1-2; perhaps TRBD1 as D (6 bases). V was trimmed by 3 bases and J by 12 bases, leaving 14 bases between them. The CDR3 has 12 residues. The CDR3 sequence is CASSLGGRGHTF. As DNA, the CDR3 is TGTGCCAGCAGTTTGGGGGGCAGGGGCCACACCTTC.

As concerns this clonotype: Germline is not matched at one junction end, which may reflect a read error. The CDR3 DNA sequence: TGTGCCAGTAGCTTAGACGGACTGGGGGCGGTTAACGAGCAGTTCTTC. This encodes CASSLDGLGAVNEQFF. The V call is TRBV11-1, the J call TRBJ2-1; maybe TRBD1 (6 bases). Germline V lookup: CDR1 SGHAT, CDR2 FQDESV (reference sequence). The CDR3 loop spans 16 amino acids.

Comments on this clonotype: Relative to the germline gene, one junction end is altered; a read error may explain this. The DNA of the CDR3 is TGTAGCGTTGAATACGACAGGAACATTGAAGCTTTCTTT. Amino acid sequence: CSVEYDRNIEAFF. The rearrangement joins TRBV29-1 to TRBJ1-1, with a weak D call TRBD1 (6 bases). Germline V lookup: CDR1 SQVTM, CDR2 ANQGSEA. This CDR3 has 13 amino acids.

Notes on this clonotype: This could be a read error, since a much larger clone is one nucleotide away. Since no conserved phenylalanine or tryptophan closes the CDR3, a read error is the likely cause. The CDR3 coding sequence is TGTGCCAGCAGCGCGGACAGGAACTATGGCTACACCTTA. Translation gives CASSADRNYGYTL. The V and J genes are TRBV5-6 and TRBJ1-2, with TRBD1 matching over 7 bases. The trim removed 4 bases at V and 2 bases at J, leaving 2 bases unmatched. The CDR3 sequence is 13 residues long. Germline CDR1 reads SGHDT; CDR2 reads YYEEEE.

This sequence joins TRBV25-1 and TRBJ2-5; D not certain. Germline CDR1 MGHDK, CDR2 SYGVNS. CDR3 length equals 14 residues. The chain's CDR3 is CGTRVDSHQETQYF. The CDR3 nucleotides read TGTGGGACCCGGGTAGACTCCCACCAAGAGACCCAGTACTTC.

Notes on this clonotype: This CDR3 is missing its conserved last phenylalanine or tryptophan, likely due to a read error. This chain connects TRBV11-1 to TRBJ2-1; the match to TRBD2 covers 10 bases. Germline assignment: CDR1 SGHAT and CDR2 FQDESV (reference sequence). The CDR3 totals 15 residues. The CDR3 protein is CASSSPRTSGNGQFL. CDR3 in DNA: TGTGCCAGCAGCTCACCTCGGACTAGCGGCAATGGGCAGTTCTTA.

Concerning this clonotype: A much more abundant neighbour one base away suggests this may be a read error. V is TRBV10-1 and J is TRBJ1-1; D is perhaps TRBD1 (5 bases). The CDR3 extends over 14 amino acids. In germline, CDR1 is WNHNN, CDR2 SYGVQD (reference sequence). CDR3 bases: TGCGCCAGCAGTGGGACAACAAGAGGGACTGAAGCTTCCTTT. Its protein product is CASSGTTRGTEASF.

As to this clonotype: A much larger clone lies one base from this, so it may be a read error. As DNA, the CDR3 is TGTGCCAGCAGACTCGCGCTGGACAGGGCGTACTTC. The encoded protein is CASRLALDRAYF. The rearrangement joins TRBV12-3 or TRBV12-4 to TRBJ2-5, with TRBD1 identical over 8 bases. With 6 bases clipped from V and 13 bases from J, the junction kept 10 bases outside the gene matches. This CDR3 has 12 amino acids.

The chain has TRBV6-1 and TRBJ2-7, with no clear D. Germline CDR1 reads MNHNS; CDR2 reads SASEGT. This CDR3 contains 12 residues. Trimming stripped 10 bases from V and 4 bases from J, with 14 bases between. In DNA form, the CDR3 reads TGTGCCAATGGCCCGTGGTCTTACGAGCAGTACTTC. This translates into CANGPWSYEQYF.